These 19 T cell receptor beta chains came from one sample sequenced in a study of somatic mutations in cytotoxic T cells in rheumatoid arthritis. The data were produced by immunoSEQ multiplex PCR, yet TCRdb's version contains in-frame clones alone and is incomplete. The sample includes 4,500 to 5,500 clones, 78% of them seen just once. The sequenced material came from CD8+ T cells sorted from blood. The receptors originated from a man between 65 and 79 years old with rheumatoid arthritis.

There are a few counts of this clone. The rearrangement uses TRBV28 and TRBJ2-7; 9 nucleotides agree with TRBD1. CDR1 is MDHEN, CDR2 SYDVKM, per germline. Unmatched junction bases numbered 8, after V lost 3 bases and J lost 2 bases. The length of the CDR3 is 16 residues. The CDR3: CASSFSGTGLPYEQYF. CDR3 in DNA: TGTGCCAGCAGTTTCTCCGGGACAGGGTTACCCTACGAGCAGTACTTC.

V and J are TRBV10-3 and TRBJ1-1; D possibly corresponds to TRBD1 (5 bases). Trimming took off 2 bases at V and 1 base at J, with 17 bases between the two ends. Germline CDR1 ENHRY, CDR2 SYGVKD. This CDR3 spans 17 amino acids. CDR3 DNA sequence: TGTGCCATCAGTGAGGAGTCTATGGGGCCTGGGAACACTGAAGCTTTCTTT. This sequence encodes CAISEESMGPGNTEAFF.

The CDR3 DNA sequence: TGCGCCAGCAGCCCTAGAGATGGACAGGGGAGTATTCCCCAGTACTTC. Encoded protein: CASSPRDGQGSIPQYF. V and J are TRBV5-1 and TRBJ2-5; 9 bases map to TRBD1. CDR3 length equals 16 residues. CDR1 and CDR2 from the germline V gene are SGHRS and YFSETQ. With 4 bases clipped from V and 9 bases from J, the junction kept 16 bases outside the gene matches.

The rearrangement links TRBV27 to TRBJ1-1; possible D gene TRBD1, 5 bases. The germline V and J ends were trimmed by 6 bases and 2 bases, with 16 bases remaining between them. From germline, CDR1 is MNHEY and CDR2 SMNVEV (reference sequence). The CDR3 loop spans 15 amino acids. For the CDR3, the DNA is TGTGCCAGCAGCCCTGTTTCAGGGCCTAACACTGAAGCTTTCTTT. Translated, it gives CASSPVSGPNTEAFF.

This chain connects TRBV6-5 to TRBJ2-1, with 7 bases that match TRBD1. Trimming took 11 bases from V and 3 from J; bases not matched to a gene: 4. Germline assignment: CDR1 MNHEY and CDR2 SVGAGI. The CDR3 consists of 12 residues. CDR3 coding DNA: TGTGCCTCCCGGGACAGCTACAATGAGCAGTTCTTC. It specifies CASRDSYNEQFF.

This chain uses TRBV27 with TRBJ2-7, with TRBD2 as a possible D gene (5 bases). Germline V lookup: CDR1 MNHEY, CDR2 SMNVEV (reference sequence). The CDR3 extends over 13 amino acids. Trimming removed 4 bases at V and 2 bases at J, with 9 bases between. For the CDR3, the DNA is TGTGCCAGCAGTTACGGGATTGCCTACGAGCAGTACTTC. This translates into CASSYGIAYEQYF.

This chain joins TRBV27 and TRBJ2-1; 8 bases fit TRBD1. Germline lookup yields CDR1 MNHEY and CDR2 SMNVEV (reference sequence). The CDR3 contains 15 residues. The V and J ends lost 2 bases and 10 bases, in that order; junction bases with no gene match: 10. The CDR3 loop is CASSLVVRGLGEQFF. DNA of the CDR3: TGTGCCAGCAGTTTAGTAGTCAGGGGGCTAGGGGAGCAGTTCTTC.

V gene TRBV19 combines with J gene TRBJ1-5; 7 positions match TRBD1. Germline V gives CDR1 LNHDA, CDR2 SQIVND (reference sequence). V lost 5 bases and J lost 5; bases outside the gene matches: 9. CDR3 size: 15 residues. This chain's CDR3 is CASSPSDRRHQPQHF. CDR3 in DNA: TGTGCCAGTAGTCCATCGGACAGGCGGCATCAGCCCCAGCATTTT.

The J gene is TRBJ2-3, the V gene TRBV11-3, with 8 bases lining up with TRBD2. This CDR3 has 15 residues. Germline loops: CDR1 SGHNT, CDR2 YENEEA. The junction had 13 bases not matched to a gene; V was cut back by 7 bases and J by 7 bases. CDR3: CASKPSGGHANTQYF. CDR3 in DNA: TGTGCCAGCAAACCCTCGGGGGGGCACGCAAATACGCAGTATTTT.

V and J are TRBV28 and TRBJ2-2, with 15 bases lining up with TRBD2. Germline lookup yields CDR1 MDHEN and CDR2 SYDVKM. V trimming: 8 bases; J trimming: 7 bases; junction bases outside the gene matches: 5. This CDR3 spans 15 amino acids. The CDR3 DNA follows: TGTGCCAGCGGGACTAGCGGGAGGAGTGACGGGGAGCTGTTTTTT. It encodes CASGTSGRSDGELFF.

In its sample, this clone was seen a few times. The chain joins TRBV30 to TRBJ2-3; maybe TRBD2 (5 bases). Trimming removed 7 bases at V and 3 bases at J, with 17 bases between. The germline gives CDR1 GTSNPN, CDR2 SVGIG (reference sequence). The CDR3 has 14 amino acids. CDR3 amino acids: CASVGLSLTDTQYF. The CDR3 DNA reads as TGTGCCTCCGTAGGACTGTCCCTAACAGATACGCAGTATTTT.

This clone was observed a few times. V is TRBV10-3 and J is TRBJ1-1; no clear D. Trimming took off 6 bases at V and 5 bases at J, with 10 bases between the two ends. The CDR3 is made up of 12 amino acids. Per germline, CDR1 ENHRY and CDR2 SYGVKD. For the CDR3, the DNA is TGTGCCATCAGCAGCGTTGCAACTGAAGCTTTCTTT. Translating it yields CAISSVATEAFF.

The CDR3 DNA follows: TGTGCCAGCAGCGTAGCGGGGGGGGAGGGCCGCCAGCAAGAGACCCAGTACTTC. This sequence encodes CASSVAGGEGRQQETQYF. The chain combines TRBV9 with TRBJ2-5, with 8 bases aligning to TRBD2. Germline CDR1 SGDLS, CDR2 YYNGEE. The CDR3 loop spans 18 amino acids. V dropped 0 bases and J dropped 2; count of bases not matched to a gene: 12. The full variable domain, in which reference TRBV9 and TRBJ2-5 provide the parts outside the CDR3, is DSGVTQTPKHLITATGQRVTLRCSPRSGDLSVYWYQQSLDQGLQFLIQYYNGEERAKGNILERFSAQQFPDLHSELNLSSLELGDSALYFCASSVAGGEGRQQETQYFGPGTRLLVL.

The chain employs TRBV4-2 and TRBJ2-2, with 11 bases fitting TRBD2. Germline V CDR1 and CDR2: LGHNA, YNFKEQ. V lost 1 base, J lost 5 bases, and 3 bases stayed unmatched. CDR3 size: 16 residues. CDR3: CASSQALAGDTGELFF. The CDR3 DNA reads TGTGCCAGCAGCCAAGCACTAGCGGGGGATACCGGGGAGCTGTTTTTT.

This clone was seen a few times. The chain combines TRBV13 with TRBJ2-1; 8 bases line up with TRBD1. The CDR3 totals 16 residues. Germline V CDR1 and CDR2: PRHDT, FYEKMQ (reference sequence). With V trimmed by 4 bases and J by 0 bases, 5 bases remained unmatched. The DNA for the CDR3 is TGTGCCAGCAGCTCGAGCAGGGGGCTCTCCTACAATGAGCAGTTCTTC. It encodes CASSSSRGLSYNEQFF.

The chain recombines TRBV19 with TRBJ1-5, with D perhaps TRBD1 (6 bases). V lost 8 bases and J lost 10, with 18 bases in between. There are 13 residues in the CDR3. Germline CDR1 LNHDA, CDR2 SQIVND (reference sequence). DNA for the CDR3: TGTGCCAGTGCCCCGGGTAACAGGGCTCCCCAGCATTTT. This encodes CASAPGNRAPQHF.

The genes are TRBV9 and TRBJ2-1; D might be TRBD2 (6 bases). CDR1 is SGDLS, CDR2 YYNGEE, per germline. This CDR3 region has 13 residues. V was clipped by 0 bases and J by 9 bases, with 10 bases between them. The CDR3 region has the DNA TGTGCCAGCAGCGTAGGGGACTTCATTGAGCAGTTCTTC. Residues: CASSVGDFIEQFF.

This clone has more than one count but fewer than ten. The genes are TRBV19 and TRBJ1-5; 11 bases align to TRBD1. Looked up from germline, CDR1 is LNHDA and CDR2 is SQIVND (reference sequence). The CDR3 totals 18 residues. V was pared by 4 bases and J by 0 bases, with 8 bases of the junction left unmatched. CDR3 in DNA: TGTGCCAGTAGTAGCGTGGACAGGGGGCTCGATAGCAATCAGCCCCAGCATTTT. Protein: CASSSVDRGLDSNQPQHF.

The CDR3 DNA sequence: TGCGCCAGCAGCTTGGAACTAGCGGGGTCTGGCACAGATACGCAGTATTTT. Encoded protein: CASSLELAGSGTDTQYF. The V call is TRBV5-1, the J call TRBJ2-3, with 10 bases identical to TRBD2. The J segment lost 1 base and the V segment lost 0 bases, leaving 5 bases of the junction unmatched. This CDR3 is built from 17 residues. CDR1 is SGHRS, CDR2 YFSETQ, per germline.